This T cell receptor (beta chain) was observed in a study of blood T cell repertoires in COVID-19. Study summary: Collection of acute and convalescent COVID-19 samples took place in the United States, Italy and Spain.

In the authors' methods: Reference gene primer amplification yielded estimated nucleated cell counts. Profiled with immunoSEQ multiplex PCR; TCRdb holds only in-frame clones, not every one. Clone size and the V and J calls come from that table; the DNA yielded D and trimming. The table has 250,000 or so clones, 88% seen once; the top ten hold less than 3.5%. V gave up 4 bases and J gave up 4 bases; unmatched junction bases: 7. The V gene's germline CDR1 is SGHDN and CDR2 FVKESK. This CDR3 has 15 residues. The sequence was collected from a woman between 55 and 75 years old with acute or convalescent COVID-19. V is TRBV14 and J is TRBJ2-1; 7 bases are shared with TRBD1. The sequenced sample consisted of peripheral blood. CDR3 sequence (DNA): TGTGCCAGCAGCCCTCCGGGACAGTTATACAATGAGCAGTTCTTC. Protein product: CASSPPGQLYNEQFF.